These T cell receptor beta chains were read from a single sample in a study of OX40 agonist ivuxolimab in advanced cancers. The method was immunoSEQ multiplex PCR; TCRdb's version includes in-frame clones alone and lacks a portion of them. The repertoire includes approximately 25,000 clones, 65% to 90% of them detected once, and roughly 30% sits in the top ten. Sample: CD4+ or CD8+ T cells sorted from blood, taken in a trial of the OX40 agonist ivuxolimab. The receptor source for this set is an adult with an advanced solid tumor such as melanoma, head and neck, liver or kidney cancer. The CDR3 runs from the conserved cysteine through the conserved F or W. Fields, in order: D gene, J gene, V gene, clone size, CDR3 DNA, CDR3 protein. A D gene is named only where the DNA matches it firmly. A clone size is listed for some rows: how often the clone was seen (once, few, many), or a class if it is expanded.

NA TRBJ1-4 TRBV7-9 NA TGTGCCAGCAGCCCCCCTGCGGGGGAGGGGGATAATGAAAAACTGTTTTTT CASSPPAGEGDNEKLFF
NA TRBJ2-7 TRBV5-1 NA TGCGCCAGCAGCTTGGATGCGGAAAGGTACGAGCAGTACTTC CASSLDAERYEQYF
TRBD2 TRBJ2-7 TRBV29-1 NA TGCAGCGTTGAAGATCGCGACGGGAGGGCCCACGAGCAGTACTTC CSVEDRDGRAHEQYF
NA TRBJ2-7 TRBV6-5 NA TGTGCCAGCCCAATGGGGGCACCAGAGTACTTC CASPMGAPEYF
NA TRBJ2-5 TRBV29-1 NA TGCAGCGTTGAAGATCTGGACCCGGGAAGCGTCGAGACCCAGTACTTC CSVEDLDPGSVETQYF
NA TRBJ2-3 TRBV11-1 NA TGTGCCAGCAGCTTACTTAGGACAAAGTTCACAGATACGCAGTATTTT CASSLLRTKFTDTQYF
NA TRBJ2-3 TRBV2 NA TGTGCCAGCAGTGAGATGGCTTTCCTTACAACCACTACTATCCAGGGCACGCAGTATTTT CASSEMAFLTTTTIQGTQYF
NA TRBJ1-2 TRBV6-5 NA TGTGCCAGCATCGATGGGGAGGGGCACGGCTATGGCTACACCTTC CASIDGEGHGYGYTF
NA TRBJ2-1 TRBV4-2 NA TGTGCCAGCAGCCAAGATCCCGCGGGCAGATACAATGAGCAGTTCTTC CASSQDPAGRYNEQFF
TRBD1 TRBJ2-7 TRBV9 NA TGTGCCAGCAGCGTAGGGACAGGGTACGACGAGCAGTACTTC CASSVGTGYDEQYF
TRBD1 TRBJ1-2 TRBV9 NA TGTGCCAGCAACAGGGGGACCTATGGCTACACCTTC CASNRGTYGYTF
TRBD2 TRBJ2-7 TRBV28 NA TGTGCCAGCAGTTTCACAGGCCTGGGGGGGTACGAGCAGTACTTC CASSFTGLGGYEQYF
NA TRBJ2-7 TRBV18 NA TGTGCCAGCTCACCGGGACATTCACTCGAGCAGTACTTC CASSPGHSLEQYF
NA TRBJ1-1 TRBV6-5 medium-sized TGTGCCAGCAGTTCTCTTACTGAAGCTTTCTTT CASSSLTEAFF
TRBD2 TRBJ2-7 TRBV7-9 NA TGTGCCAGCAGCGATCTAGCGGGGAACTCCTACGAGCAGTACTTC CASSDLAGNSYEQYF
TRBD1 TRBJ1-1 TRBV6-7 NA TGTGCCAGCAGTTACTCTGGCAGGGGGCGGACTGAAGCTTTCTTT CASSYSGRGRTEAFF
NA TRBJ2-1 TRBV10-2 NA TGCGCCAGCAGTCTGCTGGTTGGGCAGTTCTTC CASSLLVGQFF
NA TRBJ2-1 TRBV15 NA TGTGCCACCAGTGTACGGGAGAGTACCTACAATGAGCAGTTCTTC CATSVRESTYNEQFF
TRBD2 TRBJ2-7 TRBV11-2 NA TGTGCCAGCAGCTTAACGTCTAGCGGGAGTTCCTCCTACGAGCAGTACTTC CASSLTSSGSSSYEQYF
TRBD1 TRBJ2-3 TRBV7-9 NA TGTGCCAGCAGCTTGTTAGGCAGGGGGTTCTTAACAGATACGCAGTATTTT CASSLLGRGFLTDTQYF
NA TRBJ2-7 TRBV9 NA TGTGCCAGCAGCTTAACCGGGACGGGTAACTACGAGCAGTACTTC CASSLTGTGNYEQYF
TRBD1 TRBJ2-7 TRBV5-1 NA TGCGCCAGCAGCCCTTGGACAGGGGGTAGGGAGCAGTACTTC CASSPWTGGREQYF
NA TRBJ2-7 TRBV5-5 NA TGTGCCAGCAGCGCCCAAAGGGGAGGCTACGAGCAGTACTTC CASSAQRGGYEQYF
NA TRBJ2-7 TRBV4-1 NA TGCGCCAGCAGCCAAGTTCCGACCTACGAGCAGTACTTC CASSQVPTYEQYF
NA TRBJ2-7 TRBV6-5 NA TGTGCCAGCAGTTACTCGGCCCCTTACGAGCAGTACTTC CASSYSAPYEQYF
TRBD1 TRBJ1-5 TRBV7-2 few TGTGCCAGCAGCTTGGGGTGGGGGACAGGGCCGTTTCAGCCCCAGCATTTT CASSLGWGTGPFQPQHF
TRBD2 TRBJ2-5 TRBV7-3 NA TGTGCCAGCAGCTTGACTAGCGGATCCCAAGAGACCCAGTACTTC CASSLTSGSQETQYF
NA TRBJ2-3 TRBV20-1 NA TGCAGTGCTAGAACAGATACGCAGTATTTT CSARTDTQYF
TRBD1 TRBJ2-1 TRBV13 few TGTGCCAGCAGCACCCGGGACAGGAGCAATGAGCAGTTCTTC CASSTRDRSNEQFF
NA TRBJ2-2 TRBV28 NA TGTGCCAGCAGTCCCCTAGGGTCGAACACCGGGGAGCTGTTTTTT CASSPLGSNTGELFF
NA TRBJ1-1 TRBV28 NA TGTGCCAGCAGTCCGCACTGGACAGAGAACACTGAAGCTTTCTTT CASSPHWTENTEAFF
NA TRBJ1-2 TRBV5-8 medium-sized TGTGCCAGCAGCTTGCGGGGGGTATATGGCTACACCTTC CASSLRGVYGYTF
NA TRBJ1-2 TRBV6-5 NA TGTGCCAGCAGTTACGGAACCGATGGCTACACCTTC CASSYGTDGYTF
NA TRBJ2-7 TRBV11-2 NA TGTGCCAGCAGCTTAGGGACCACCTACGAGCAGTACTTC CASSLGTTYEQYF
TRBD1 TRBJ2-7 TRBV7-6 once TGTGCCAGCAGCTTAGGGGTGACAGGGGGGGTCTACGAGCAGTACTTC CASSLGVTGGVYEQYF
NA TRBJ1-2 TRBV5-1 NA TGCGCCAGCAGCCAGGACTCAAGGGGCTACACCTTC CASSQDSRGYTF
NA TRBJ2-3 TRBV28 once TGTGCCAGCAGTTTATTGGGCGAGACAAGGGGAGATACGCAGTATTTT CASSLLGETRGDTQYF
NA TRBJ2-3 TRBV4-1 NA TGCGCCAGCAGCCAAGAAACGTCCGGGACCACTAGCGATACGCAGTATTTT CASSQETSGTTSDTQYF
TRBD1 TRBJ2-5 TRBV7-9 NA TGTGCCAGTAGACAGGGGAGGGAGACCCAGTACTTC CASRQGRETQYF
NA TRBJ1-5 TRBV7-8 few TGTGCCAGCAGCTTAGACGGGTCTGGGCCCCAGCATTTT CASSLDGSGPQHF
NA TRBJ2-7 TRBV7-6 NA TGTGCCAGCAGCCCCGGGGTCTGGCGGGGCTCCTACGAGCAGTACTTC CASSPGVWRGSYEQYF
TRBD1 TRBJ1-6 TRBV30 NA TGTGCCTGGAGTGTTACCGGGACAGCTGATTCACCCCTCCACTTT CAWSVTGTADSPLHF
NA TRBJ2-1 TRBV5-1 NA TGCGCCAGCAGCTTGGAGGGACTCGCCTACAATGAGCAGTTCTTC CASSLEGLAYNEQFF
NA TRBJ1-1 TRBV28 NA TGTGCCAGCAGTCCACGACGACTGAACACTGAAGCTTTCTTT CASSPRRLNTEAFF
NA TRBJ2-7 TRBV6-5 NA TGTGCCAGCAGTTACAGTGGGGACTACGAGCAGTACTTC CASSYSGDYEQYF
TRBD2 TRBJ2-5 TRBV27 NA TGTGCCAGCAGTCCCCGAACTAGCGGGAGGGGAGAGACCCAGTACTTC CASSPRTSGRGETQYF
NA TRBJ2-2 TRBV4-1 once TGCGCCAGCAGCCAAGATCCCCAGGGATCGTCTCTGACCGGGGAGCTGTTTTTT CASSQDPQGSSLTGELFF
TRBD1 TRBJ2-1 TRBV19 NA TGTGCCAGTAGTATAGACAGGGGGCTACGGGATGAGCAGTTCTTC CASSIDRGLRDEQFF
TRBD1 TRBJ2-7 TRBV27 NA TGTGCCAGCAGTGTCTCGGGACAGGGTACCTACGAGCAGTACTTC CASSVSGQGTYEQYF
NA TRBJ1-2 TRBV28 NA TGTGCCAGCAGTTTATCGGCTATCTATGGCTACACCTTC CASSLSAIYGYTF
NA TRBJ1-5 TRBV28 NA TGTGCCAGCAGTTTTCCGGGGGGGTTGGCTCAGCCCCAGCATTTT CASSFPGGLAQPQHF
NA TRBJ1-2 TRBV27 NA TGTGCCAGCAGTCCGCCGGGAGCCGATGGCTACACCTTC CASSPPGADGYTF
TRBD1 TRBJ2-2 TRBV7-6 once TGTGCCAGCAGCTTAGCGCGTACAGGGGGTTACACCGGGGAGCTGTTTTTT CASSLARTGGYTGELFF
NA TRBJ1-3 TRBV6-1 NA TGTGCCAGCAGTGGGACTACATACTCTGGAAACACCATATATTTT CASSGTTYSGNTIYF
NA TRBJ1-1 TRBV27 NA TGTGCCAGCAGTTCCATCCTAACAGGGTTGAGGGAAACTGAAGCTTTCTTT CASSSILTGLRETEAFF
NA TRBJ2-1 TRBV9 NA TGTGCCAGCAGCGAGGGACAACTTGAGTCCTACAATGAGCAGTTCTTC CASSEGQLESYNEQFF